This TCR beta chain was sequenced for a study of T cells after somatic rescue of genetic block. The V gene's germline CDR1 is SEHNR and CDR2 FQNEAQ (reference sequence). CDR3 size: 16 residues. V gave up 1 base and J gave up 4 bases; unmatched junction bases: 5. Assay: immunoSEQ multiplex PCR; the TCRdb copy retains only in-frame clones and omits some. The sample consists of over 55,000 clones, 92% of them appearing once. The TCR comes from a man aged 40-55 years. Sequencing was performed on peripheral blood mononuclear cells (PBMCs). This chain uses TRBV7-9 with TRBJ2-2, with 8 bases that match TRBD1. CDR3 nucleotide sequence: TGTGCCAGCAGCTTAGAGCCCAGGGGGCGCACCGGGGAGCTGTTTTTT. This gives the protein CASSLEPRGRTGELFF.